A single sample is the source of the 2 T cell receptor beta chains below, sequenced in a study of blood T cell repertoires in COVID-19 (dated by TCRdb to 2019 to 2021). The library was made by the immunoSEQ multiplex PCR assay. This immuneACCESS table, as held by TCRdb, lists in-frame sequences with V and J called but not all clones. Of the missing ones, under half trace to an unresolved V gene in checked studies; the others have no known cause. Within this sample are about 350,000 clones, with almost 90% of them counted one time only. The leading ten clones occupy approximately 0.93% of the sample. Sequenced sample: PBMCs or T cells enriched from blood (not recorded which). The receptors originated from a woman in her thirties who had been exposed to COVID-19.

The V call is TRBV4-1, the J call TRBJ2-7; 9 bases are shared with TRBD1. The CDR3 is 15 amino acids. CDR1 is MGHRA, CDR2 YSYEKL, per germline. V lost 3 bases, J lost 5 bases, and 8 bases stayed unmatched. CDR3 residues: CASSHPGQGSNEQYF. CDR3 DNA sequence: TGCGCCAGCAGCCACCCTGGACAGGGGAGCAACGAGCAGTACTTC.

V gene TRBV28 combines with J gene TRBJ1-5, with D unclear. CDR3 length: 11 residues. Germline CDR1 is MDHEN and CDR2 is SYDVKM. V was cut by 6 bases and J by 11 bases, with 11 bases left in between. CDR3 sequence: CASRIREAQHF. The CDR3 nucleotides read TGTGCCAGCAGGATCCGGGAGGCCCAGCATTTT. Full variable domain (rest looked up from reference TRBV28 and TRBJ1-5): DVKVTQSSRYLVKRTGEKVFLECVQDMDHENMFWYRQDPGLGLRLIYFSYDVKMKEKGDIPEGYSVSREKKERFSLILESASTNQTSMYLCASRIREAQHFGDGTRLSIL.